This T cell receptor (beta chain) was sequenced during a study of blood T cell repertoires in COVID-19. At the level of the study: Sites across the United States, Italy and Spain contributed samples from acute and convalescent COVID-19. In each case, the material was cDNA or gDNA derived from T cells, B-cell-depleted T cells, or PBMCs.

Repertoires were generated with immunoSEQ multiplex PCR, while TCRdb's copy carries only in-frame clones and drops some. The top ten clones hold around 13% of a sample with around 130,000 clones, 80% to 85% of them seen once. The CDR3 covers 18 residues. V lost 2 bases to trimming and J lost 10 bases; unmatched junction nucleotides: 20. The germline V gene encodes CDR1 SGHNT and CDR2 YYREEE (reference sequence). The receptor was isolated from a woman aged 25 to 45 who had recovered from COVID-19. Specimen: peripheral blood. The chain carries TRBV5-4 and TRBJ2-1; 8 bases are a match to TRBD2. The CDR3 DNA reads as TGTGCCAGCAGCTTAGAGACTAGCGTAGGGGGGGTCTCATCGGAGCAGTTCTTC. Translated, it gives CASSLETSVGGVSSEQFF.